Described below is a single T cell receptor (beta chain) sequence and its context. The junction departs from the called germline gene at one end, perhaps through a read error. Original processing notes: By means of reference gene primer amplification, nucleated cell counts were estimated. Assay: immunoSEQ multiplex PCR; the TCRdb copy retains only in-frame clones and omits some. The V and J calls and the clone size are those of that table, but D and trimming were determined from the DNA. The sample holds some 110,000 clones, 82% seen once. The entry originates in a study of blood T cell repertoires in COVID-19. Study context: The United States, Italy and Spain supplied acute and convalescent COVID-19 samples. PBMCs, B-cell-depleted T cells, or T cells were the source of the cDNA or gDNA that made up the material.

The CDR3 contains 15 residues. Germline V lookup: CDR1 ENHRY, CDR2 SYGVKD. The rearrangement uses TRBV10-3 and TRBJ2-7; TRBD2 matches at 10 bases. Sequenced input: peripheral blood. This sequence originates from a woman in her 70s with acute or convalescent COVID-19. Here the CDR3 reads CAISELTRTSGEQYF. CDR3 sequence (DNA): TGTGCCATCAGCGAGTTAACCCGGACTAGCGGCGAGCAGTACTTC.